The entry below gives a single T cell receptor beta chain sequence along with its context. Its antigen target is currently unknown. No much larger clonotype is one base removed from it; base qualities were not supplied. This entry belongs to a study of Ad26.COV2.S vaccination and SARS-CoV-2 variants (dated by TCRdb to the early 2020s). Background on the whole study: Donors in the vaccine arm were drawn from COV1001, a multicentre, randomized, double-blind, placebo-controlled phase I-IIa trial testing Ad26.COV2.S in healthy adults. Ad26.COV2.S was administered intramuscularly at 5 x 10^10 or 1 x 10^11 viral particles, either as a single shot or as two shots given 56 days apart. TCRbeta repertoire sequencing was used to assess the specificity and breadth of SARS-CoV-2-reactive T cell receptors after Ad26.COV2.S vaccination. A total of about 30 samples were included in the TCR-sequenced set, comprising roughly 19 Ad26.COV2.S vaccine recipients, 5 placebo recipients and 8 SARS-CoV-2 convalescent individuals. Trial participants were randomized into five groups of five, in which low-dose or high-dose Ad26.COV2.S was given once or twice, or placebo was given on both occasions. Blinding of investigators to trial group allocation was maintained during experiments and outcome assessment.

TCRbeta CDR3 regions were sequenced with the immunoSEQ Assay. After extraction, genomic DNA underwent amplification by bias-controlled multiplex PCR, followed by high-throughput sequencing. For the original study's pipeline: To quantify the absolute abundance of every unique TCRbeta CDR3 region, sequences were collapsed and filtered. T cell fraction was estimated by normalizing TCRbeta template counts to usable DNA, which was measured by amplifying reference genes present in all nucleated cells. Repertoire TCRs were annotated as SARS-CoV-2-specific by exact matching of V gene, CDR3 amino acid sequence and J gene to a known reactive TCR set. MIRA supplied the reference SARS-CoV-2 TCR set, which was filtered for enrichment in COVID-19-positive ImmuneCODE repertoires so that public or cross-reactive TCRs were removed. Based on the MIRA antigens, annotated TCRs were further analysed at the level of specific ORF or position within ORF. Depth was the summed frequency of annotated unique rearrangements, while breadth was defined as annotated unique rearrangements over total unique productive rearrangements. Group comparisons of TCR breadth used two-sided Wilcoxon rank-sum tests. The table comes from immuneACCESS by way of TCRdb, which keeps in-frame sequences with V and J called. Part of the clones is missing from these tables; in studies checked, under half for an unresolved V gene and the rest for unknown reasons. The DNA was the basis for D and trimming; V, J and clone size are from that table. The sample table holds some 250,000 clones, of which over 75% were seen once. About 10% of the sample is held by the ten biggest clonotypes.

Taken with the paper, the label for treatment or condition translates to: roughly 19 received Ad26.COV2.S at low or high dose, single or two shots; about 5 received placebo; per-sample allocation not given. For vaccine and placebo recipients, repertoires were sequenced using samples collected on day 63 after the first injection. In Cohort 1b, 25 or so adults aged 18-55 years were enrolled at a single site in Boston, USA, between 29 July and 7 August 2020. Ad26.COV2.S was a replication-incompetent adenovirus type 26 vector that expressed a prefusion-stabilized SARS-CoV-2 spike protein derived from the original Wuhan strain. V gives up 6 bases and J gives up 2 bases, and the segment between their germline ends measures 14 bases. Taken from cysteine to phenylalanine, the CDR3 has 14 residues. The CDR3 DNA has 42 bases and is translated from base 1. Sequences MDHEN (CDR1) and SYDVKM (CDR2) are obtained from the germline V gene.

The research as a whole found: After vaccination, substantial breadth of spike-specific CD8+ and CD4+ T cell responses was reported. Comparable non-spike TCR breadth was observed between vaccine and placebo recipients, consistent with only spike being contained in the vaccine. Compared with placebo recipients, Ad26.COV2.S recipients showed higher spike-specific TCR breadth (P = 0.0014). The study was not powered to compare responses between vaccine doses or regimens. The authors noted that total T cell responses may have been underestimated by the TCR breadth and depth analyses.

The rearranged chain carries TRBV28 and TRBJ2-7; TRBD1 is perhaps the D gene, given 6 matching bases. The TCR sequence derives from a person aged 18-60 years who received the Ad26.COV2.S COVID-19 vaccine or a placebo. Sequencing used peripheral blood, obtained in a trial of Ad26.COV2.S vaccine versus placebo. CDR3 loop: CASSLSDRPYEQYF. The nucleotide sequence reads as follows: TGTGCCAGCAGCCTATCGGACAGACCCTACGAGCAGTACTTC.